The source of this T cell receptor beta chain is a study of cytotoxic CD8 clonotypes in ibrutinib-treated CLL. About the research overall: About 25 partial and 2 complete responses; at median approximately 70 months, roughly 14 remitted, about twelve progressed. Regarding the study as a whole: There were few public clonotypes, and on treatment they contracted or stayed stable. Clonality was elevated at ibrutinib response and had returned toward baseline at progression. Clonality at baseline surpassed age-matched healthy donors and tracked circulating CD8+ T-cell counts.

The junction had 2 bases not matched to a gene; V was cut back by 2 bases and J by 0 bases. CDR3 length: 16 residues. The germline V gene encodes CDR1 MDHEN and CDR2 SYDVKM. On this clone: The target antigen is unknown.

TCRdb's copy holds only in-frame clones and misses some; the assay was immunoSEQ multiplex PCR. Of about 310,000 clones detected, around four fifths appear once; the ten largest clones hold 6.7%. J is TRBJ2-2 and V is TRBV28; 8 nucleotides agree with TRBD2. The origin of this receptor is a human donor with chronic lymphocytic leukemia. The sample consisted of PBMCs, taken before ibrutinib treatment. CDR3 sequence reads: CASSLPGRANTGELFF. The CDR3 DNA reads TGTGCCAGCAGTTTACCCGGGAGGGCGAACACCGGGGAGCTGTTTTTT.